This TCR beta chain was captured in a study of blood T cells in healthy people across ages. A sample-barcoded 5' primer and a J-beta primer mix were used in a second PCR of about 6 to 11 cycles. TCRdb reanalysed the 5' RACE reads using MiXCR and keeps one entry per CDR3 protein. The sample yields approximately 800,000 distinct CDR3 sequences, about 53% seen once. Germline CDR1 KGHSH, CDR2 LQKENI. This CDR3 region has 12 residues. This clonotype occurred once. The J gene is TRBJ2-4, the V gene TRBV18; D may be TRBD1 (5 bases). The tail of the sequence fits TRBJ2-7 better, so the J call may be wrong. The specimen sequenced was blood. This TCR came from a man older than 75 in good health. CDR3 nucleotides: TGTGCCAGCTCACCAAAAAGGGGCGAGCAGTACTTC. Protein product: CASSPKRGEQYF.